This TCR beta chain came from a study of blood T cell repertoires in COVID-19. Study at large: The cDNA or gDNA used as material had been derived from T cells, B-cell-depleted T cells, or PBMCs.

With 4 bases removed from V and 5 bases from J, the gap between germline ends came to 6 bases. The CDR3 loop spans 12 amino acids. CDR1 is LGHDT, CDR2 YNNKEL, per germline (reference sequence). This clone showed up just once. Sequencing was performed with immunoSEQ multiplex PCR; in TCRdb, only in-frame clones are kept and a portion is missing. The data hold about 500,000 clones, with roughly 89% observed a single time. The sequenced material came from peripheral blood. This chain connects TRBV3-1 (or the pseudogene TRBV3-2) to TRBJ2-1, with D unclear. This clonotype originated in a man between 18 and 29 years old with COVID-19, enrolled during active disease. CDR3 protein: CASSPLDNEQFF. The DNA for the CDR3 is TGTGCCAGCAGCCCTCTCGACAATGAGCAGTTCTTC.